This record covers a single T cell receptor (beta chain). Its matching antigen is unknown. The data were produced by immunoSEQ multiplex PCR, yet TCRdb's version contains in-frame clones alone and is incomplete. The sample contains some 90,000 clones, under 95% of which appear only once. CDR3 size: 18 residues. The germline CDR1 and CDR2 sequences are SNHLY and FYNNEI. Trimming at V came to 0 bases and at J to 5 bases, leaving 10 bases not matched to a gene. The entry originates in a study of graft-versus-host responses after intestinal transplantation. Study summary: Anti-thymocyte globulin induction, then tacrolimus and steroids for roughly 3 years, went to all recipients. Study outcomes and limitations: Recipient-marrow GvH clones were detected, some having first appeared in ileum or blood. Peak circulating GvH clone levels were associated with early post-transplant HvG declines.

The starting material was unstimulated CD8+ T cells sorted from spleen or lymph node cells, obtained before transplant. The TCR originated in a human donor who was the organ donor for an intestinal transplant. The chain employs TRBV2 and TRBJ2-5; 12 bases are a match to TRBD2. The CDR3 coding sequence is TGTGCCAGCAGTGAAGCGCTAGCGGGGGGGGACCAATGGGAGACCCAGTACTTC. This encodes CASSEALAGGDQWETQYF.